The clone carrying this T cell receptor (beta chain) was counted at least ten times. Its antigen remains unknown. The record originates from a study of response to subunit inactivated influenza vaccine. The study, taken as a whole, reports: Each seasonal influenza vaccination recruits few new T cells, the authors suggested.

TCRdb reanalysed the RT-PCR reads using MiXCR and keeps one entry per CDR3 protein. The profile covers some 190,000 distinct CDR3 sequences, with about an eighth appearing a single time and 20% to 30% taken by the ten largest. The TCR was taken from a man aged 45-60 years who received an inactivated influenza vaccine. The source was CD8+ T cells sorted from PBMCs, collected 4 to 6 days after vaccination.

The CDR3 is CASSHGSVEQFF. CDR3 DNA: TGTGCCAGCAGTCACGGTAGCGTAGAGCAGTTCTTC. The gene calls are TRBV9 and TRBJ2-1, with D possibly TRBD2 on 5 matching bases. This CDR3 region has 12 residues. Germline CDR1 and CDR2: SGDLS and YYNGEE. V lost 5 bases, J lost 10 bases, and 13 bases lay in between. Together with reference TRBV9 and TRBJ2-1, the CDR3 gives the full variable domain: DSGVTQTPKHLITATGQRVTLRCSPRSGDLSVYWYQQSLDQGLQFLIQYYNGEERAKGNILERFSAQQFPDLHSELNLSSLELGDSALYFCASSHGSVEQFFGPGTRLTVL.